Sequencing of this T cell receptor (beta chain) was carried out in a study of OX40 agonist ivuxolimab in advanced cancers. Study summary: Those enrolled were about 82% male, with a mean age of around 55 years and ages from roughly 20 to 90. Whole-study results and caveats: More expanded clones were seen, on average, in CD8+ T cells than in CD4+.

Germline CDR1 and CDR2: MNHEY and SMNVEV (reference sequence). The length of the CDR3 is 17 residues. Germline trimming cut 0 bases from V and 5 bases from J; bases unmatched to any gene: 10. About this clone itself: Its antigen remains unidentified.

Produced via immunoSEQ multiplex PCR; TCRdb's table is partial and in-frame only. Of about 67,000 clones in the sample, around 86% are singletons; the top ten hold roughly 4.2%. The material was CD4+ or CD8+ T cells sorted from blood, obtained in a trial of the OX40 agonist ivuxolimab. This receptor was identified in an adult with an advanced solid tumor such as melanoma, head and neck, liver or kidney cancer. J is TRBJ2-5 and V is TRBV27; 9 bases are a match to TRBD2. The CDR3 loop reads CASSLSVLAGIGETQYF. The CDR3, as DNA: TGTGCCAGCAGTTTATCGGTGCTAGCGGGAATCGGGGAGACCCAGTACTTC.